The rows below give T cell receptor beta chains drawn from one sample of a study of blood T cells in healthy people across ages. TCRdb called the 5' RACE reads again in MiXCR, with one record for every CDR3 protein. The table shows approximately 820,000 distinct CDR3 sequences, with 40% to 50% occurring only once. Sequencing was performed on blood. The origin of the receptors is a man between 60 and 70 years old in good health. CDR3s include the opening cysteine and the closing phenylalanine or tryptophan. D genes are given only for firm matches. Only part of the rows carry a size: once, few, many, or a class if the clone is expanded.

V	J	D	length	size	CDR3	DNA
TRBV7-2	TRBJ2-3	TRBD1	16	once	CASRPSGTGGTDTQYF	TGTGCCAGCAGACCCTCCGGGACAGGGGGCACAGATACGCAGTATTTT
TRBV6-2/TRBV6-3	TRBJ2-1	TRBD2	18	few	CASSPARTSGGTGYEQFF	TGTGCCAGCAGTCCAGCCCGGACTAGCGGGGGGACGGGGTATGAGCAGTTCTTC
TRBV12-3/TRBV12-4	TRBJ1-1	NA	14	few	CASSLWGGNTEAFF	TGTGCCAGCAGTTTATGGGGAGGAAACACTGAAGCTTTCTTT
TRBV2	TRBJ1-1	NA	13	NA	CASSVTGHTEAFF	TGTGCCAGCAGCGTTACAGGGCACACTGAAGCTTTCTTT
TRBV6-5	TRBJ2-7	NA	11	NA	CASSWQAEQYF	TGTGCCAGCAGTTGGCAGGCCGAGCAGTACTTC
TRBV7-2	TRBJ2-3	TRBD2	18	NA	CASSKRPSGGVSTDTQYF	TGTGCCAGCAGCAAGCGCCCTAGCGGGGGGGTGAGCACAGATACGCAGTATTTT
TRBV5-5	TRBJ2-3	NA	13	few	CASSLATTDTQYF	TGTGCCAGCAGCTTGGCCACCACAGATACGCAGTATTTT
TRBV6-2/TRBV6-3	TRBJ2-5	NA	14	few	CASRRNRDSVTQYF	TGTGCCAGCAGGCGAAACAGGGATTCAGTGACCCAGTACTTC
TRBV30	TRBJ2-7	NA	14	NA	CAWSVSRATYEQYF	TGTGCCTGGAGTGTATCCAGGGCCACCTACGAGCAGTACTTC
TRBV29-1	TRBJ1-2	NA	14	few	CSVRDVGGLDGYTF	TGCAGCGTAAGAGACGTGGGAGGGCTAGATGGCTACACCTTC
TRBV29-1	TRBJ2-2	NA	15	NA	CSVRQDKWNTGELFF	TGCAGCGTCAGACAGGACAAGTGGAACACCGGGGAGCTGTTTTTT
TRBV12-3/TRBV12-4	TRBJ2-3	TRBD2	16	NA	CASSFGGGAWTGTQYF	TGTGCCAGCAGTTTTGGCGGGGGGGCTTGGACAGGTACGCAGTATTTT